Each of the 12 T cell receptor beta chains below was sequenced from the same sample in a study of technical replicates of blood from four donors. Assay: immunoSEQ multiplex PCR; the TCRdb copy retains only in-frame clones and omits some. The sample has roughly 15,000 clones; around 80% are singletons. Sample: PBMCs. These receptors all stem from a human donor in good health.

The chain recombines TRBV7-6 with TRBJ2-7, with D hard to call. Trimming stripped 3 bases from V and 0 bases from J, with 9 bases between. This CDR3 comprises 14 residues. Germline V gene lookup returns CDR1 SGHVS and CDR2 FNYEAQ. The CDR3 nucleotides read TGTGCCAGCAGCTTGGGCCTGGACTCCTACGAGCAGTACTTC. Protein product: CASSLGLDSYEQYF. The variable domain in full, with the rest retrieved from reference TRBV7-6 and TRBJ2-7, is GAGVSQSPRYKVTKRGQDVALRCDPISGHVSLYWYRQALGQGPEFLTYFNYEAQQDKSGLPNDRFSAERPEGSISTLTIQRTEQRDSAMYRCASSLGLDSYEQYFGPGTRLTVT.

The chain recombines TRBV2 with TRBJ2-2, with 7 nucleotides matching TRBD2. The CDR3 is made up of 15 amino acids. From germline, CDR1 is SNHLY and CDR2 FYNNEI. J gave up 5 bases and V 4 bases, and 7 bases lay outside the gene matches. The DNA of the CDR3 is TGTGCCAGCAGTGGTCCAGCGGGGTATACCGGGGAGCTGTTTTTT. Its translation: CASSGPAGYTGELFF.

This chain joins TRBV6-1 and TRBJ2-7, with 10 nucleotides matching TRBD2. Germline-derived CDR1 and CDR2 are MNHNS and SASEGT. This CDR3 contains 14 residues. V was pared by 4 bases and J by 3 bases, with 3 bases of the junction left unmatched. The CDR3 DNA reads as TGTGCCAGCAGTGGGGCTAGCGGGAGCTACGAGCAGTACTTC. Amino acids: CASSGASGSYEQYF.

The V and J genes are TRBV5-6 and TRBJ2-1; TRBD1 matches 9 bases. Germline loops: CDR1 SGHDT, CDR2 YYEEEE. Trimming at V came to 4 bases and at J to 15 bases, leaving 8 bases not matched to a gene. The CDR3 is made up of 12 amino acids. DNA of the CDR3: TGTGCCAGCAGCAAACGGGACAGGGACTCGTTCTTC. The encoded protein is CASSKRDRDSFF.

By sample fraction, this clone is medium-sized. V is TRBV27 and J is TRBJ2-1, with 7 bases that match TRBD2. The J segment lost 9 bases and the V segment lost 4 bases, leaving 6 bases of the junction unmatched. CDR1 is MNHEY and CDR2 is SMNVEV in the germline V gene (reference sequence). This CDR3 has 13 amino acids. The CDR3, as DNA: TGTGCCAGCAGTTCTACTAGCGCGGGTGAGCAGTTCTTC. It translates to CASSSTSAGEQFF.

This chain uses TRBV25-1 with TRBJ2-3, with 8 positions matching TRBD1. The V gene end was trimmed by 10 bases and the J gene end by 4 bases; junction bases not matched to a gene: 16. There are 16 residues in the CDR3. The V gene's germline CDR1 is MGHDK and CDR2 SYGVNS. The chain's CDR3 is CAISRPGQGSADTQYF. In nucleotides, the CDR3 is TGTGCCATCTCCCGCCCCGGACAGGGCAGTGCAGATACGCAGTATTTT.

The chain uses TRBV15 and TRBJ1-1; possibly TRBD1 for D (5 bases). Between the trimmed V and J ends, which lost 1 base and 3 bases, there was a span of 12 bases. This CDR3 has 15 amino acids. Looked up from germline, CDR1 is LNHNV and CDR2 is YYDKDF (reference sequence). CDR3 residues: CATSRVQGLDTEAFF. CDR3 DNA: TGTGCCACCAGCAGAGTTCAGGGTCTGGACACTGAAGCTTTCTTT.

This sequence joins TRBV4-2 and TRBJ2-7, with D maybe TRBD2 (6 bases). Trimming removed 1 base from V and 2 bases from J, with 15 bases in between. CDR1 is LGHNA and CDR2 is YNFKEQ in the germline V gene. The CDR3 totals 16 residues. The CDR3 DNA sequence: TGTGCCAGCAGCCAAGGGAGGGACTTAATGCCCTACGAGCAGTACTTC. Its translation: CASSQGRDLMPYEQYF.

The V and J genes are TRBV27 and TRBJ2-1; 10 bases fit TRBD1. The CDR3 is made up of 15 amino acids. Germline loops: CDR1 MNHEY, CDR2 SMNVEV (reference sequence). The trim removed 5 bases at V and 4 bases at J, leaving 5 bases unmatched. The CDR3: CASSLGQGPYNEQFF. In nucleotides, the CDR3 is TGTGCCAGCAGTCTGGGACAGGGGCCGTACAATGAGCAGTTCTTC.

This chain joins TRBV29-1 and TRBJ2-7, with 11 positions matching TRBD1. Germline values: CDR1 SQVTM, CDR2 ANQGSEA. CDR3 length equals 14 residues. J gave up 5 bases and V 2 bases, and 5 bases lay outside the gene matches. CDR3 DNA sequence: TGCAGCGTTGAACTTTGGACAGGGGGCAACGAGCAGTACTTC. It specifies CSVELWTGGNEQYF.

The CDR3 spells CASSLEGRNTEAFF. For the CDR3, the DNA is TGTGCCAGCAGTTTAGAGGGCAGGAACACTGAAGCTTTCTTT. This chain connects TRBV28 to TRBJ1-1; no clear D. The CDR3 totals 14 residues. The ends were cut back, 2 bases at V and 1 base at J, with 8 bases in the middle. CDR1 and CDR2 from the germline V gene are MDHEN and SYDVKM.

V and J are TRBV28 and TRBJ1-1; the D gene is possibly TRBD1 (5 bases). The CDR3 totals 15 residues. Germline V gives CDR1 MDHEN, CDR2 SYDVKM. Trimming left V 2 bases short and J 2 bases short, with 12 bases between. In DNA, the CDR3 is TGTGCCAGCAGTTTACCAGGGAGGGTAAACACTGAAGCTTTCTTT. Translating gives CASSLPGRVNTEAFF.